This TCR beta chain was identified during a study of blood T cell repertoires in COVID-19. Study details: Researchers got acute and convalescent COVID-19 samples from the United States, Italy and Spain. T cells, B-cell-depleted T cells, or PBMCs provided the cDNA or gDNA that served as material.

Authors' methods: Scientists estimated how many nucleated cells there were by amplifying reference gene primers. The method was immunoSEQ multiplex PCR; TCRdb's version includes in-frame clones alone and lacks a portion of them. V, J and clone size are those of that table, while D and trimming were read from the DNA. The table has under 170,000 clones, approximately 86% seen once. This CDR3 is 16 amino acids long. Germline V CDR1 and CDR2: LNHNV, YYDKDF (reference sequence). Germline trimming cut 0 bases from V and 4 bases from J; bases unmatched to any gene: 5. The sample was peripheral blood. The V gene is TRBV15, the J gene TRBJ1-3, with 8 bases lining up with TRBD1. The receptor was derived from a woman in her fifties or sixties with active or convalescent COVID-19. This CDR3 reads CATSREDRGVGNTIYF. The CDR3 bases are TGTGCCACCAGCAGAGAAGACAGGGGTGTAGGAAACACCATATATTTT.